This T cell receptor (beta chain) emerged from a study of response to subunit inactivated influenza vaccine. TCRdb reprocessed the RT-PCR reads with MiXCR, giving one entry per CDR3 protein. The repertoire consists of 610,000 or so distinct CDR3 sequences, with roughly 15% occurring once and the leading ten covering 11%. The germline V and J ends were trimmed by 6 bases and 7 bases, with 18 bases remaining between them. Looked up from germline, CDR1 is SGHTA and CDR2 is FQGNSA. The length of the CDR3 is 15 residues. The receptor comes from a man aged 50 or older who received an inactivated influenza vaccine. The chain couples TRBV7-2 to TRBJ2-2; TRBD1 or TRBD2 may be the D gene (5 bases each). The sequencing here drew on PBMCs from blood, taken 11 to 12 days after vaccination. The CDR3 loop reads CASRPRGPPYGELFF. CDR3 nucleotides: TGTGCCAGCAGGCCACGGGGACCCCCCTACGGGGAGCTGTTTTTT.